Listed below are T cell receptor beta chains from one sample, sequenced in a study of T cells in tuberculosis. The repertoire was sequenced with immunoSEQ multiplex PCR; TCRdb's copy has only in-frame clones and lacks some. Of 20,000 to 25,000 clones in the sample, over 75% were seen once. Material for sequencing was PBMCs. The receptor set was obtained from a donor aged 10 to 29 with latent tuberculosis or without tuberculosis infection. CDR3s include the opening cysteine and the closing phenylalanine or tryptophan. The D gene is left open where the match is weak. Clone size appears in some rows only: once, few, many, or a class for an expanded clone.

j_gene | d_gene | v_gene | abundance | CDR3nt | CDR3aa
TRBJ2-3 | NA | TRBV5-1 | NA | TGCGCCAGCAGCTTGATAGCCGGGTCCGGAGCAGATACGCAGTATTTT | CASSLIAGSGADTQYF
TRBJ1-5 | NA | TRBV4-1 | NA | TGCGCCAGCAGCCAAGTAAAGGGAGCCCAGGGGCTTGGTCAGCCCCAGCATTTT | CASSQVKGAQGLGQPQHF
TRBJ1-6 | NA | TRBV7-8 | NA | TGTGCCAGCAGCTTAGATTACCTCAGGGATGACTCCTATAATTCACCCCTCCACTTT | CASSLDYLRDDSYNSPLHF
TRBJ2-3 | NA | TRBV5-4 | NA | TGTGCCAGCAGCCGGGCGGGCCCCACAGATACGCAGTATTTT | CASSRAGPTDTQYF
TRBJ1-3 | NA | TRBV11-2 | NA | TGTGCCAGCAGCTTCGACAGGTCTGGCTCTGGAAACACCATATATTTT | CASSFDRSGSGNTIYF
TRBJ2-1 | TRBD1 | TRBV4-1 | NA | TGCGCCAGCAGCCAAGATACAACAGGGGTTAGAGGTGAGCAGTTCTTC | CASSQDTTGVRGEQFF
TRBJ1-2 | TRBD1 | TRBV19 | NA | TGTGCCAGTATGGATCGGACAGGGGATTATGGCTACACCTTC | CASMDRTGDYGYTF
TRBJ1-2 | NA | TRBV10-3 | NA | TGTGCCATCAGTGAGCGGCAGGGATATGGCTACACCTTC | CAISERQGYGYTF
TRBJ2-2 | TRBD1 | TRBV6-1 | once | TGTGCCAGCATCTGGGGACAGTTAGTCACCGGGGAGCTGTTTTTT | CASIWGQLVTGELFF
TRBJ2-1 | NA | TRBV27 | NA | TGTGCCAGCAGTTTATTCGGCAATGAGCAGTTCTTC | CASSLFGNEQFF
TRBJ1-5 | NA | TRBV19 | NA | TGTGCCAGTAGTAGGGGGGGCCGGAGAAGCCAGCCCCAGCATTTT | CASSRGGRRSQPQHF
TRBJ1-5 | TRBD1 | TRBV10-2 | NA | TGCGCCAGCAGCGCCCTTGTGACAGGGGTCCATCAGCCCCAGCATTTT | CASSALVTGVHQPQHF
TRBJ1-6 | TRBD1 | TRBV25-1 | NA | TGTGCCAGCAGTGAATTACGGACAGGGAGTAATTCACCCCTCCACTTT | CASSELRTGSNSPLHF
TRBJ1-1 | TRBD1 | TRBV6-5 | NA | TGTGCCAGCAGTTCCCGAAGGACAGGTCTAAACACTGAAGCTTTCTTT | CASSSRRTGLNTEAFF
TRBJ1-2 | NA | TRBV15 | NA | TGTGCCACCAGCAGAGTTGACCGGTGGGCAGGGCAGTGGAGCTACACCTTC | CATSRVDRWAGQWSYTF
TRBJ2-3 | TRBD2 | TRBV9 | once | TGTGCCAGCAGCGTAGACAGCGGGGGGGATACGCAGTATTTT | CASSVDSGGDTQYF
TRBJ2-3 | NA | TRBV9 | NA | TGTGCCAGCAGCAGGTGGGGCGGCAGCACAGATACGCAGTATTTT | CASSRWGGSTDTQYF